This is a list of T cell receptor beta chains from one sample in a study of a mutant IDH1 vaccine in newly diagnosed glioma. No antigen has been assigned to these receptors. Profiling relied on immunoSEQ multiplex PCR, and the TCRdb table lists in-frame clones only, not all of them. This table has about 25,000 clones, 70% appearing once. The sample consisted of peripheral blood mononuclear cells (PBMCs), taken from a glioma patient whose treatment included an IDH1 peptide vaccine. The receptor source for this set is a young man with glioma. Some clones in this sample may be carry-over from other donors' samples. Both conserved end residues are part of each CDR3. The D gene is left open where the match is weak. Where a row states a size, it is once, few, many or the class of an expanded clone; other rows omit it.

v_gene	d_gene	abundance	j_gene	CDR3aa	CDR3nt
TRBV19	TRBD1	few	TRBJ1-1	CASGETGGTEAFF	TGTGCCAGTGGAGAGACAGGGGGCACTGAAGCTTTCTTT
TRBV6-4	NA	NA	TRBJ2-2	CASSDWAGTGELFF	TGTGCCAGCAGTGACTGGGCAGGCACCGGGGAGCTGTTTTTT
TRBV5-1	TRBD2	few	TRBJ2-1	CASSLTGGSYNEQFF	TGCGCCAGCAGCTTGACGGGGGGCTCCTACAATGAGCAGTTCTTC
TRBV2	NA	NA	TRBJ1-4	CASSSGRFNEKLFF	TGTGCCAGCAGTTCGGGACGGTTTAATGAAAAACTGTTTTTT
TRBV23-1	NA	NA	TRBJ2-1	CASPSMGPYNEQFF	TGCGCCAGTCCCTCGATGGGCCCCTACAATGAGCAGTTCTTC
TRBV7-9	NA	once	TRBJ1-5	CASSYGTDYYQPQHF	TGTGCCAGCAGTTATGGGACGGATTACTATCAGCCCCAGCATTTT
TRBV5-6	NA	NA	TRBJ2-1	CASSLMGARGSYNEQFF	TGTGCCAGCAGCTTGATGGGGGCGCGGGGATCCTACAATGAGCAGTTCTTC
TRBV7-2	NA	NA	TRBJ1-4	CASSRGTLNGQLFF	TGTGCCAGTAGCCGCGGGACACTTAATGGGCAACTGTTTTTT
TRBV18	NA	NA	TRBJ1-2	CASSDRYGYTF	TGTGCCAGCTCAGATAGATATGGCTACACCTTC
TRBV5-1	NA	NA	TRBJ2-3	CASSLGDGGLNTDTQYF	TGCGCCAGCAGCTTGGGCGACGGGGGGCTAAACACAGATACGCAGTATTTT
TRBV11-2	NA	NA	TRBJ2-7	CASRTNLPGDGEYF	TGTGCCAGCAGGACAAACCTTCCAGGGGACGGGGAGTACTTC